Below, 10 T cell receptor beta chains from the same sample are listed, as sequenced in a study of CD8 T cells in Susac syndrome. Random-hexamer reverse transcription was applied to roughly 0.5 to 1 ug RNA. TCRdb itself ran the immunoSEQ multiplex PCR reads through MiXCR, one entry per CDR3 protein. The sample holds around 130,000 distinct CDR3 sequences, roughly 95% seen once. The sequenced sample consisted of CD4+ T cells from PBMCs. The receptors were sampled from a human donor with Susac syndrome.

The chain carries TRBV30 and TRBJ2-1; the match to TRBD2 covers 9 bases. The germline V gene encodes CDR1 GTSNPN and CDR2 SVGIG (reference sequence). The junction had 4 bases not matched to a gene; V was cut back by 4 bases and J by 6 bases. The CDR3 loop spans 13 amino acids. The CDR3 DNA reads as TGTGCCTGGACTAGCGGGATCTCCAATGAGCAGTTCTTC. It translates to CAWTSGISNEQFF.

The chain has TRBV29-1 and TRBJ2-1; either TRBD1 or TRBD2 may fit D (5 bases each). The CDR3 runs to 16 residues. Per germline, CDR1 SQVTM and CDR2 ANQGSEA. V lost 5 bases, J lost 0 bases, and 17 bases lay in between. The CDR3 region is CSVYGTAKTSYNEQFF. The CDR3 region has the DNA TGCAGCGTTTACGGGACGGCAAAAACCTCCTACAATGAGCAGTTCTTC.

CDR3 nucleotide sequence: TGCAGCGGGCTTAAAGGGAGCGGGAGAGTTGGAAATGAGCAGTTCTTC. This gives the protein CSGLKGSGRVGNEQFF. The chain carries TRBV29-1 and TRBJ2-1, with 8 bases identical to TRBD2. Germline CDR1 reads SQVTM; CDR2 reads ANQGSEA. V gave up 7 bases and J gave up 7 bases; unmatched junction bases: 18. The CDR3 spans 16 residues.

CDR3 nucleotide sequence: TGTGCCCTCGGGAGGGGAAACACTGAAGCTTTCTTT. The encoded protein is CALGRGNTEAFF. The chain employs TRBV30 and TRBJ1-1; TRBD1 is a possible D gene (5 bases). The CDR3 is 12 amino acids. CDR1 is GTSNPN, CDR2 SVGIG, per germline (reference sequence). Trimming cost V 8 bases and J 2 bases, with 12 bases left between them. Variable domain in full (rest from reference TRBV30 and TRBJ1-1): SQTIHQWPATLVQPVGSPLSLECTVEGTSNPNLYWYRQAAGRGLQLLFYSVGIGQISSEVPQNLSASRPQDRQFILSSKKLLLSDSGFYLCALGRGNTEAFFGQGTRLTVV.

This chain connects TRBV20-1 to TRBJ2-3, with TRBD1 matching 7 bases. The CDR3 extends over 13 amino acids. V lost 5 bases, J lost 4 bases, and 6 bases stayed unmatched. Germline CDR1 reads DFQATT; CDR2 reads SNEGSKA (reference sequence). The CDR3 DNA follows: TGCAGTGCTTCACAGGGGAGTGCAGATACGCAGTATTTT. It specifies CSASQGSADTQYF.

The gene calls are TRBV5-1 and TRBJ2-1; the match to TRBD2 covers 7 bases. The germline V gene encodes CDR1 SGHRS and CDR2 YFSETQ. CDR3 length: 12 residues. The ends lost 5 bases at V and 4 bases at J; junction bases unmatched: 0. The CDR3 loop is CASRREYNEQFF. The CDR3 DNA follows: TGCGCCAGCAGGCGGGAGTACAATGAGCAGTTCTTC.

This sequence joins TRBV20-1 and TRBJ1-1, with 9 bases aligning to TRBD1. Trimming took 5 bases from V and 0 from J; bases not matched to a gene: 4. The CDR3 has 14 amino acids. Germline V CDR1 and CDR2: DFQATT, SNEGSKA (reference sequence). CDR3 sequence reads: CSAVDRGVNTEAFF. CDR3 sequence (DNA): TGCAGTGCTGTAGACAGGGGGGTGAACACTGAAGCTTTCTTT.

The rearrangement joins TRBV20-1 to TRBJ2-3; D possibly corresponds to TRBD2 (5 bases). This CDR3 contains 12 residues. Trimming took 5 bases from V and 5 from J, leaving 11 bases between them. Germline lookup yields CDR1 DFQATT and CDR2 SNEGSKA (reference sequence). CDR3 DNA: TGCAGTGCTCCCCAGGCGGGAGATACGCAGTATTTT. Translation: CSAPQAGDTQYF.

The J gene is TRBJ2-1, the V gene TRBV2, with D possibly TRBD2 on 6 matching bases. The V gene lost 3 bases and the J gene lost 3 bases, with 21 bases spanning the gap. CDR3 size: 18 residues. Germline V gene data show CDR1 as SNHLY and CDR2 as FYNNEI. Written as DNA, the CDR3 is TGTGCCAGCAGTGATCTAGTAGGTTCACTAGCCTTCTACAATGAGCAGTTCTTC. Its translation is CASSDLVGSLAFYNEQFF.

CDR3 coding DNA: TGTGCCAGCAGCTTTAATAGCGGGGGCAATGAGCAGTTCTTC. Translated, it gives CASSFNSGGNEQFF. The V and J genes are TRBV7-3 and TRBJ2-1, with 9 bases aligning to TRBD2. The junction had 3 bases not matched to a gene; V was cut back by 3 bases and J by 6 bases. This CDR3 region has 14 residues. CDR1 is SGHTA and CDR2 is FQGTGA in the germline V gene.